Sequencing of this T cell receptor (beta chain) was carried out in a study of T cells in women clearing cervical HPV infection. Turning to the study itself: Controls gave blood once infection was undetectable; cases at lesion identification. Case blood was drawn a median roughly 150 days after lesion detection.

Looked up from germline, CDR1 is MDHEN and CDR2 is SYDVKM. The length of the CDR3 is 14 residues. The trim removed 3 bases at V and 9 bases at J, leaving 6 bases unmatched. Clones were read by immunoSEQ multiplex PCR, and TCRdb kept only the in-frame ones, dropping some. This table holds some 20,000 clones. Points on this clone: The CDR3 end is not reached by the read, which stops 3 residues before it; the germline J gene fills it in.

Each participant carried one incident cervical HPV16 infection only. The chain uses TRBV28 and TRBJ2-1; 9 bases match TRBD1. Sequenced sample: blood buffy coat. The sequence was collected from a woman aged 18 to 75 with a cervical HPV16 infection that either progressed to CIN3+ or cleared (not recorded which). The CDR3 bases that were read are TGTGCCAGCAGTTTCGACAGGGGGTTGTTTGAG. Encoded protein: CASSFDRGLFE. The whole CDR3 sequence reads CASSFDRGLFEQFF.